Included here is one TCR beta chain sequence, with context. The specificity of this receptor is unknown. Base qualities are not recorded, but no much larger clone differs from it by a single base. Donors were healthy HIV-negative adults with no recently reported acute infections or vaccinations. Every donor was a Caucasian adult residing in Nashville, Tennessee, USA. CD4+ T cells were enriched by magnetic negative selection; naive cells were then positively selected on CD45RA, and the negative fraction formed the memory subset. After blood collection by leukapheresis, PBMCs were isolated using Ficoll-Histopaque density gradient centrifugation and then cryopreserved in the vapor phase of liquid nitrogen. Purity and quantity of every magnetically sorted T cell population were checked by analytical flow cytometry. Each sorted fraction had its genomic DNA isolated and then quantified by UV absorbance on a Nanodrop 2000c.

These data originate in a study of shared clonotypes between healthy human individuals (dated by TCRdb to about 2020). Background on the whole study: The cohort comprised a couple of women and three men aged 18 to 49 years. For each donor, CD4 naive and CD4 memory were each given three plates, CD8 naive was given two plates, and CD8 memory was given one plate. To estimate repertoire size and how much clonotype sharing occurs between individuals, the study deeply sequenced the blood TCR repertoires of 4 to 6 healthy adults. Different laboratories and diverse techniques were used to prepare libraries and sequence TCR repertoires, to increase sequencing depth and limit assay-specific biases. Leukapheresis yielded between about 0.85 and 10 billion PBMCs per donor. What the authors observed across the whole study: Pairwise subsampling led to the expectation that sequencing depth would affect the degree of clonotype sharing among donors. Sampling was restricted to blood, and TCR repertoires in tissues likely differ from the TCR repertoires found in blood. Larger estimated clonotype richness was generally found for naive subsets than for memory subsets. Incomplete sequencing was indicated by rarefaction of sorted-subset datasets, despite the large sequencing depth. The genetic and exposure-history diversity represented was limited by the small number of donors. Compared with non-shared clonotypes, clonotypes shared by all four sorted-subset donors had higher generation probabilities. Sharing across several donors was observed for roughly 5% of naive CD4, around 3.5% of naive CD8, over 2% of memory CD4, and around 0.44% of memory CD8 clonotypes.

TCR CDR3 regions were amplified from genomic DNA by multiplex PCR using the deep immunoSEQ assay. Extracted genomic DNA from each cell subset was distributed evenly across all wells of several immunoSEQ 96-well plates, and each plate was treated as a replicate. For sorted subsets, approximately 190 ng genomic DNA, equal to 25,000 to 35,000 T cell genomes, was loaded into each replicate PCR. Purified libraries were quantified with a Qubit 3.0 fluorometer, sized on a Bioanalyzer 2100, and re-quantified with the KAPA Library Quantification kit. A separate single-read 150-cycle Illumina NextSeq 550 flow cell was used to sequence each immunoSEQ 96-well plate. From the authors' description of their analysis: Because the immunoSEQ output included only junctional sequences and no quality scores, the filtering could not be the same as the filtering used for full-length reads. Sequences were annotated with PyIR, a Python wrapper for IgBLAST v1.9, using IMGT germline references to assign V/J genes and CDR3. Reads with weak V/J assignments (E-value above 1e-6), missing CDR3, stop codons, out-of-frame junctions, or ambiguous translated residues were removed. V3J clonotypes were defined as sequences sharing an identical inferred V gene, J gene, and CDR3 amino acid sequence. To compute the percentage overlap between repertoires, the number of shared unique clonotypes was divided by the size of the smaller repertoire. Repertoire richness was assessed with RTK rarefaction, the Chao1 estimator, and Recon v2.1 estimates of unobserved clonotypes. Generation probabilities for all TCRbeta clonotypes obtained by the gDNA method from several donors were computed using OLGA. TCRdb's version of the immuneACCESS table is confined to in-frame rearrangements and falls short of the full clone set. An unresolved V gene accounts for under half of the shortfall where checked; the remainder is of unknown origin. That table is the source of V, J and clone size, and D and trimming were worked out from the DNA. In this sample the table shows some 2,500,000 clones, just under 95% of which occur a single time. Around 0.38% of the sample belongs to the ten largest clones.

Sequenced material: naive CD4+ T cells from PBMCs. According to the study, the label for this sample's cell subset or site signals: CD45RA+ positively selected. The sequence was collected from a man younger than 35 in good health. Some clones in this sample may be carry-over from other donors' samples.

Read as DNA, the sequence is TGTGCCAGCGGCAGGTTGGGTAATAATTCACCCCTCCACTTT. Its translation is CASGRLGNNSPLHF. The chain is made from TRBV6-5 and TRBJ1-6; the D gene assignment is ambiguous. Trimming removed 8 bases from V and 5 bases from J, leaving 13 bases between the germline ends. The CDR3 goes from the cysteine to the phenylalanine over 14 residues. Just the 42-base CDR3 DNA is kept, in frame starting at base 1. From the germline V gene, CDR1 is MNHEY and CDR2 is SVGAGI.